These 28 T cell receptor beta chains were sequenced from one sample in a study of molecular identifiers for immune sequencing clone quantification. Each CDR3 protein is one row after TCRdb ran MiXCR on the PCR reads. Of some 94,000 distinct CDR3 sequences detected, about 23% appear once; the ten largest clones hold roughly 0.8%. The sample comprised naive CD8+ T cells from blood, with Jurkat cell RNA spiked in. The sample's subset: FACS-sorted CD8+CD4-CCR7+CD45RA+ naive T cells. These TCRs come from a human donor in good health. Some libraries in this study had Jurkat cell RNA spiked in.

Notes on this clonotype: A much bigger clone sits one base away, suggesting this may be a read error. The CDR3 here is CAGSEYDAEQYF. In nucleotides, the CDR3 is TGTGCCGGCAGTGAATATGACGCCGAGCAGTACTTC. The V call is TRBV25-1, the J call TRBJ2-7; D is undetermined. The germline CDR1 and CDR2 sequences are MGHDK and SYGVNS. The CDR3 extends over 12 amino acids.

The V call is TRBV20-1, the J call TRBJ1-1; the match to TRBD1 covers 7 bases. The germline V gene has CDR1 DFQATT and CDR2 SNEGSKA (reference sequence). The CDR3 consists of 11 residues. The CDR3 here is CGTELNTEAFF. The CDR3 region has the DNA TGCGGGACAGAATTGAACACTGAAGCTTTCTTT.

To note about this clonotype: This clone may be a read error of a much larger clone one base away. The chain links TRBV12-3 or TRBV12-4 to TRBJ2-2, with unresolved D. This CDR3 is 13 amino acids long. The CDR3: CVSSSVNTGELFF. The DNA of the CDR3 is TGTGTCAGCAGTTCGGTGAACACCGGGGAGCTGTTTTTT.

In its sample, this clonotype was seen a few times. This sequence joins TRBV5-5 and TRBJ2-2, with D perhaps TRBD2 (5 bases). V was shortened by 4 bases and J by 2 bases, with 15 bases between the two germline ends. The germline CDR1 and CDR2 sequences are SGHKS and YYEKEE (reference sequence). The CDR3 length is 16 residues. As DNA, the CDR3 is TGTGCCAGCAGCCGGCAGCTAGCAGACAACACCGGGGAGCTGTTTTTT. This gives the protein CASSRQLADNTGELFF.

In its sample, this clonotype was seen many times. The CDR3 loop reads CASSQDDRTEAFF. CDR3 bases: TGCGCCAGCAGCCAAGATGACCGCACTGAAGCTTTCTTT. This chain links TRBV4-3 with TRBJ1-1, with D hard to call. The CDR3 is 13 amino acids. V was shortened by 0 bases and J by 4 bases, with 6 bases between the two germline ends. Germline assignment: CDR1 LGHNA and CDR2 YSLEER.

Turning to this clonotype: The junction shows a germline mismatch at one end, possibly a read error. This chain joins TRBV5-1 and TRBJ2-3, with 8 bases aligning to TRBD2. The CDR3 extends over 15 amino acids. CDR1 SGHRS and CDR2 YFSETQ come from the germline V gene. The CDR3 DNA is TGCGCCCGCAGCCAGGCCACGGGGGGGGAAGATACGCAGTATTTT. Translated: CARSQATGGEDTQYF. The whole variable domain, remainder taken from reference TRBV5-1 and TRBJ2-3, is KAGVTQTPRYLIKTRGQQVTLSCSPISGHRSVSWYQQTPGQGLQFLFEYFSETQRNKGNFPGRFSGRQFSNSRSEMNVSTLELGDSALYLCARSQATGGEDTQYFGPGTRLTVL.

This clonotype was counted between two and nine times. This chain uses TRBV4-1 with TRBJ2-5; a possible D gene is TRBD2 (6 bases). V lost 0 bases, J lost 4 bases, and 15 bases lay in between. The CDR3 consists of 16 residues. Germline assignment: CDR1 MGHRA and CDR2 YSYEKL. CDR3 nucleotides: TGCGCCAGCAGCCAAGATTTCATCGGGGGTCGAGAGACCCAGTACTTC. Its translation is CASSQDFIGGRETQYF.

This clonotype appeared many times. V and J are TRBV5-4 and TRBJ2-3; 8 bases map to TRBD1. J gave up 0 bases and V 7 bases, and 7 bases lay outside the gene matches. Germline CDR1 SGHNT, CDR2 YYREEE (reference sequence). The CDR3 runs to 15 residues. CDR3 nucleotide sequence: TGTGCCAGCGGATGGGGACAGGTCAGCACAGATACGCAGTATTTT. Translated: CASGWGQVSTDTQYF.

This chain connects TRBV12-3 or TRBV12-4 to TRBJ1-1; D call uncertain. The CDR3 contains 12 residues. The V gene lost 6 bases and the J gene lost 7 bases, with 12 bases spanning the gap. In DNA, the CDR3 is TGTGCCAGCAGGGATCCGGGGAATGAAGCTTTCTTT. Translation gives CASRDPGNEAFF.

This clonotype was counted ten times or more. The chain couples TRBV7-2 to TRBJ1-6; perhaps TRBD1 as D (6 bases). V was cut by 2 bases and J by 4 bases, with 15 bases left in between. Germline-derived CDR1 and CDR2 are SGHTA and FQGNSA. This CDR3 comprises 17 residues. The CDR3 sequence: CASSLSPRQEYNSPLHF. Here the CDR3 DNA reads TGTGCCAGCAGCTTAAGCCCTCGACAGGAGTATAATTCACCCCTCCACTTT.

For this clonotype: A much larger clone sits a single nucleotide away, making a read error possible. V and J are TRBV6-6 and TRBJ1-1; D is unclear. From germline, CDR1 is MNHNY and CDR2 SVGAGI (reference sequence). CDR3 length: 14 amino acids. The DNA of the CDR3 is TGTGCCAGCAGTTACCAGATCAATTTACCTGAAGCTTCCTTT. Translation: CASSYQINLPEASF.

This clonotype was seen more than once but under ten times. The genes are TRBV28 and TRBJ2-7; D gene uncertain. V shed 7 bases and J shed 0 bases, with 10 bases lying between them. This CDR3 contains 13 residues. Germline CDR1 reads MDHEN; CDR2 reads SYDVKM. The CDR3 loop is CASTVRGSYEQYF. CDR3 nucleotides: TGTGCCAGCACAGTTCGTGGCTCCTACGAGCAGTACTTC.

To note about this clonotype: Just one base apart from a much larger clone, this may be a read error. This chain links TRBV29-1 with TRBJ2-1, with 8 bases fitting TRBD1. Germline-derived CDR1 and CDR2 are SQVTM and ANQGSEA. This CDR3 is built from 11 residues. The CDR3 DNA sequence: TGCGGCGTTGGCCAGGGGGCTGAGCAGTTCTTC. This codes for CGVGQGAEQFF.

On this clonotype itself: This may be a read error, as it is one base from a much larger clone. This rearrangement joins TRBV5-1 to TRBJ2-7; a weak D match, TRBD2 (5 bases). The CDR3 is 14 amino acids. Germline V gene data show CDR1 as SGHRS and CDR2 as YFSETQ. V was shortened by 1 base and J by 7 bases, with 15 bases between the two germline ends. For the CDR3, the DNA is TGCGCCAGCAGCTTGTGGCAGAGGGTGGAAGAGCAGTACTTC. This codes for CASSLWQRVEEQYF.

This clonotype was detected a few times. This chain links TRBV29-1 with TRBJ2-7, with D possibly called TRBD1 or TRBD2 (7 bases each). V lost 3 bases and J 4 bases, leaving 19 bases between the germline ends. Germline CDR1 and CDR2: SQVTM and ANQGSEA. The CDR3 is 15 amino acids. The CDR3 nucleotides are TGCAGCGTTGACCTACCACACAGGGGAGGGTACGAGCAGTACTTC. Protein product: CSVDLPHRGGYEQYF.

This clonotype was seen at least ten times. The chain uses TRBV4-1 and TRBJ2-7; D not resolved. CDR3 length equals 13 residues. Germline values: CDR1 MGHRA, CDR2 YSYEKL. Between the trimmed V and J ends, which lost 0 bases and 7 bases, there was a span of 10 bases. CDR3 residues: CASSQDLVGEQYF. The CDR3 region has the DNA TGCGCCAGCAGCCAAGATCTGGTCGGGGAGCAGTACTTC.

Comment on this clonotype: A single base separates this from a much larger clone, so it may be a read error. The V call is TRBV20-1, the J call TRBJ2-7; 11 bases match TRBD2. CDR3 length: 13 amino acids. Trimming took 6 bases from V and 5 from J; bases not matched to a gene: 6. CDR1 and CDR2 (germline): DFQATT, SNEGSKA (reference sequence). CDR3: CSALPGLADEQYF. Written as DNA, the CDR3 is TGCAGTGCGCTACCGGGACTAGCGGACGAGCAGTACTTC.

This rearrangement joins TRBV27 to TRBJ1-1, with 8 bases identical to TRBD1. Germline V gene sequence: CDR1 MNHEY, CDR2 SMNVEV (reference sequence). This CDR3 contains 16 residues. Trimming cost V 6 bases and J 4 bases; bases outside gene matches: 13. CDR3 sequence: CASSTLGAGGLTEAFF. For the CDR3, the DNA is TGTGCCAGCAGCACCCTTGGGGCAGGGGGCCTCACTGAAGCTTTCTTT.

This clonotype was counted between two and nine times. V and J are TRBV29-1 and TRBJ1-2, with 7 bases lining up with TRBD1. The CDR3 runs to 18 residues. Germline V lookup: CDR1 SQVTM, CDR2 ANQGSEA. The V gene end was trimmed by 8 bases and the J gene end by 0 bases; junction bases not matched to a gene: 21. The CDR3 is CSTTPPSGTAGSNYGYTF. CDR3 in DNA: TGCAGCACCACCCCCCCAAGCGGGACAGCTGGATCTAACTATGGCTACACCTTC.

This chain connects TRBV20-1 to TRBJ2-7, with TRBD2 identical over 7 bases. The V gene's germline CDR1 is DFQATT and CDR2 SNEGSKA (reference sequence). J lost 0 bases, V lost 1 base, and 6 bases had no gene match. The CDR3 extends over 15 amino acids. The CDR3 protein is CSARGEAGTSYEQYF. The CDR3 nucleotides read TGCAGTGCTAGAGGAGAAGCGGGAACCTCCTACGAGCAGTACTTC.

The V gene is TRBV19, the J gene TRBJ1-6; D uncertain. CDR1 LNHDA and CDR2 SQIVND come from the germline V gene (reference sequence). This CDR3 is 16 amino acids long. V lost 5 bases to trimming and J lost 0 bases, with 11 bases between them. The CDR3: CASSGGNPSYNSPLHF. The CDR3 DNA sequence: TGTGCCAGTAGTGGCGGGAACCCCTCCTATAATTCACCCCTCCACTTT.

The sample holds a few counts of this clonotype. The chain couples TRBV7-6 to TRBJ2-3; 12 bases agree with TRBD2. V shed 7 bases, J shed 5 bases, and the junction held 4 bases outside the gene matches. The CDR3 covers 14 residues. Germline values: CDR1 SGHVS, CDR2 FNYEAQ. The CDR3 DNA is TGTGCCAGCACCGAACTAGCGGGAGGAGATACGCAGTATTTT. Its protein is CASTELAGGDTQYF.

This clonotype was seen ten or more times. The CDR3, as DNA: TGTGCCAGCAGCTACAGGGTCAAGGAAGAGACCCAGTACTTC. Protein: CASSYRVKEETQYF. The V call is TRBV5-4, the J call TRBJ2-5; maybe TRBD1 (6 bases). Germline V gene data show CDR1 as SGHNT and CDR2 as YYREEE (reference sequence). The CDR3 has 14 residues. The V and J ends lost 3 bases and 3 bases respectively, with 12 bases between them.

Concerning this clonotype itself: A read error is possible here, since a much larger clone lies one base away. The chain recombines TRBV29-1 with TRBJ1-5; 9 bases align to TRBD1. The CDR3 runs to 13 residues. Germline values: CDR1 SQVTM, CDR2 ANQGSEA. The chain's CDR3 is CRAGTGHYQPQHF. The CDR3 DNA reads TGCCGCGCCGGGACAGGGCACTATCAGCCCCAGCATTTT.

Of note for this clonotype: Since no conserved phenylalanine or tryptophan closes the CDR3, a read error is the likely cause. CDR3 amino acids: CASSLNPHTTGAYEQYC. The CDR3 bases are TGTGCCAGCAGTTTAAATCCTCATACTACCGGAGCCTACGAGCAGTACTGC. The J gene is TRBJ2-7, the V gene TRBV28, with D hard to call. Trimming removed 2 bases at V and 2 bases at J, with 19 bases between. CDR3 length: 17 amino acids. Germline loops: CDR1 MDHEN, CDR2 SYDVKM.

This chain connects TRBV5-1 to TRBJ2-1; D unresolved. Germline assignment: CDR1 SGHRS and CDR2 YFSETQ. This CDR3 is built from 16 residues. Trimming stripped 0 bases from V and 4 bases from J, with 14 bases between. The CDR3 coding sequence is TGCGCCAGCAGCTTGGTAGGGCTAGGTGGTTACAATGAGCAGTTCTTC. Its translation: CASSLVGLGGYNEQFF.

Concerning this clonotype itself: Likely a read error: the CDR3 ends without its conserved phenylalanine or tryptophan. The rearrangement links TRBV10-1 to TRBJ2-1; D uncertain. The CDR3 is made up of 15 amino acids. V lost 11 bases to trimming and J lost 5 bases, with 22 bases between them. Germline lookup yields CDR1 WNHNN and CDR2 SYGVQD (reference sequence). CDR3 residues: CAPGDPRAPHNEQFS. CDR3 nucleotides: TGCGCCCCCGGTGACCCCCGGGCCCCACACAATGAGCAGTTCTCC.

The CDR3 here is CASHGEGSALQIATDTQYF. The CDR3 DNA is TGTGCCAGCCACGGGGAGGGGTCAGCACTCCAAATCGCAACAGATACGCAGTATTTT. The rearrangement uses TRBV28 and TRBJ2-3; 7 nucleotides line up with TRBD2. V trimming: 8 bases; J trimming: 3 bases; junction bases outside the gene matches: 23. The CDR3 contains 19 residues. The germline gives CDR1 MDHEN, CDR2 SYDVKM.